Following are 32 T cell receptor beta chains from one sample sequenced in a study of T cells in Graves' hyperthyroidism and ophthalmopathy. Researchers amplified the TCR beta CDR3 regions from RNA transcripts. First-round RT-PCR with HTBI primers amplified the TCR CDR3 region. TCRdb recomputed calls from the multiplex PCR reads with MiXCR, one row per CDR3 protein. In the table there are a few hundred thousand distinct CDR3 sequences, roughly 17% of which are singletons. The specimen was blood. The origin of the receptors is a woman younger than 35 with Graves' ophthalmopathy.

V is TRBV24-1 and J is TRBJ2-2; D gene ambiguous. Germline V gene sequence: CDR1 KGHDR, CDR2 SFDVKD. V was trimmed by 11 bases and J by 4 bases, leaving 4 bases between them. The CDR3 has 10 residues. CDR3 DNA: TGTGCCAAACTCACCGGGGAGCTGTTTTTT. The encoded protein is CAKLTGELFF.

This clonotype was seen at least ten times. The chain joins TRBV20-1 to TRBJ2-2; 9 nucleotides line up with TRBD2. Trimming cost V 5 bases and J 2 bases; bases outside gene matches: 6. Germline V gene lookup returns CDR1 DFQATT and CDR2 SNEGSKA (reference sequence). The CDR3 runs to 15 residues. CDR3 DNA sequence: TGCAGTGCTGGGACGACTAGCGGAAACACCGGGGAGCTGTTTTTT. Its protein product is CSAGTTSGNTGELFF.

This clonotype was seen many times. The chain recombines TRBV12-3 or TRBV12-4 with TRBJ2-7, with D possibly TRBD2 on 6 matching bases. The CDR3 is 13 residues long. V was clipped by 1 base and J by 4 bases, with 8 bases between them. The CDR3 here is CASSLVGGYEQYF. CDR3 DNA sequence: TGTGCCAGCAGTTTAGTGGGGGGTTACGAGCAGTACTTC.

About this clonotype itself: The junction and the germline gene differ at one end; a read error may be behind it. This sequence joins TRBV5-1 and TRBJ2-7; the D gene is possibly TRBD1 (6 bases). Germline V lookup: CDR1 SGHRS, CDR2 YFSETQ. The CDR3 consists of 14 residues. The CDR3 bases are TGCGCCAGCGGCTTCTCGACAGGTACCTACGAGCAGTACTTC. Its protein product is CASGFSTGTYEQYF.

This clonotype was detected ten times or more. The gene calls are TRBV6-2 or TRBV6-3 and TRBJ2-7; D may match TRBD1 or TRBD2 (5 bases each). The CDR3 extends over 14 amino acids. From germline, CDR1 is MNHEY and CDR2 SVGEGT. V lost 2 bases to trimming and J lost 3 bases, with 11 bases between them. The CDR3 bases are TGTGCCAGCAGTTACGGGACCGAAGTCTACGAGCAGTACTTC. This translates into CASSYGTEVYEQYF.

This clonotype appeared a few times. The rearrangement joins TRBV6-4 to TRBJ2-1; D remains unclear. Germline values: CDR1 MRHNA, CDR2 SNTAGT. V dropped 3 bases and J dropped 5 bases, with 11 bases sitting between them. This CDR3 comprises 14 residues. For the CDR3, the DNA is TGTGCCAGCAGTGAAGGACCGGAGCACAATGAGCAGTTCTTC. Translated, it gives CASSEGPEHNEQFF.

In its sample, this clonotype was seen a few times. This chain connects TRBV5-1 to TRBJ1-1, with D possibly matching TRBD1 (6 bases). This CDR3 is 14 amino acids long. Trimming removed 7 bases at V and 1 base at J, with 14 bases between. Germline values: CDR1 SGHRS, CDR2 YFSETQ. CDR3 region: CASGQGQTNTEAFF. Written as DNA, the CDR3 is TGCGCCAGCGGCCAGGGGCAGACGAACACTGAAGCTTTCTTT.

The chain has TRBV9 and TRBJ1-1; 8 nucleotides agree with TRBD1. The CDR3 is made up of 12 amino acids. Germline-derived CDR1 and CDR2 are SGDLS and YYNGEE. Trimming cost V 3 bases and J 10 bases; bases outside gene matches: 5. The DNA for the CDR3 is TGTGCCAGCAGCGCCCAGGGGGCTGGAGCTTTCTTT. This sequence encodes CASSAQGAGAFF.

V is TRBV15 and J is TRBJ2-1; the match to TRBD2 covers 10 bases. Germline V gives CDR1 LNHNV, CDR2 YYDKDF (reference sequence). The junction had 10 bases not matched to a gene; V was cut back by 3 bases and J by 8 bases. The CDR3 covers 16 residues. Here the CDR3 DNA reads TGTGCCACCAGCAGCAGCTCCGGGACTAGCGACGATGAGCAGTTCTTC. This translates into CATSSSSGTSDDEQFF.

This clonotype showed up many times. The rearrangement links TRBV10-3 to TRBJ1-1, with 10 bases aligning to TRBD1. The V and J ends lost 3 bases and 3 bases, in that order; junction bases with no gene match: 1. Germline loops: CDR1 ENHRY, CDR2 SYGVKD. CDR3 size: 14 residues. The CDR3 DNA reads as TGTGCCATCAGTGAAGGACAGGGGGACACTGAAGCTTTCTTT. Protein product: CAISEGQGDTEAFF.

This clonotype turned up a few times. V usage is TRBV2 and J usage is TRBJ2-7, with TRBD1 as a possible D gene (5 bases). The CDR3 length is 12 residues. The germline V gene has CDR1 SNHLY and CDR2 FYNNEI. Between the trimmed V and J ends, which lost 8 bases and 2 bases, there was a span of 10 bases. The CDR3 region is CASQGGTYEQYF. In DNA, the CDR3 is TGTGCCAGCCAGGGTGGGACCTACGAGCAGTACTTC.

This clonotype was counted between two and nine times. The chain is built from TRBV7-2 and TRBJ2-3; 10 bases agree with TRBD2. Germline-derived CDR1 and CDR2 are SGHTA and FQGNSA. This CDR3 has 15 residues. The ends lost 2 bases at V and 3 bases at J; junction bases unmatched: 2. The CDR3 DNA reads TGTGCCAGCAGCTTACAGACTAGCGGGACAGATACGCAGTATTTT. This sequence encodes CASSLQTSGTDTQYF.

CDR3 nucleotide sequence: TGCGCCAGCAGCGGGACTAGCGGGGGGGCGATTGAGCAGTTCTTC. It yields the protein CASSGTSGGAIEQFF. The chain couples TRBV5-1 to TRBJ2-1; 16 bases fit TRBD2. CDR3 length: 15 amino acids. Germline loops: CDR1 SGHRS, CDR2 YFSETQ. Trimming took 4 bases from V and 9 from J; bases not matched to a gene: 4.

This clonotype has a count of ten or more. The chain joins TRBV6-2 or TRBV6-3 to TRBJ2-1; 9 bases line up with TRBD2. Germline loops: CDR1 MNHEY, CDR2 SVGEGT. CDR3 size: 22 residues. The V gene end was trimmed by 5 bases and the J gene end by 0 bases; junction bases not matched to a gene: 23. Here the CDR3 reads CASSPHPGSSGRPTSSYNEQFF. CDR3 nucleotides: TGTGCCAGCAGTCCCCATCCCGGGTCGAGCGGGAGGCCGACGAGCTCCTACAATGAGCAGTTCTTC.

This clonotype was counted a few times. The V and J genes are TRBV7-6 and TRBJ2-7; D might be TRBD2 (6 bases). CDR1 is SGHVS, CDR2 FNYEAQ, per germline. Trimming took off 1 base at V and 3 bases at J, with 16 bases between the two ends. This CDR3 is 16 amino acids long. The CDR3 DNA sequence: TGTGCCAGCAGCTTAGATGGGGACTCAACATTCTACGAGCAGTACTTC. This encodes CASSLDGDSTFYEQYF.

The gene calls are TRBV4-3 and TRBJ2-7, with D uncertain. Per germline, CDR1 LGHNA and CDR2 YSLEER. The CDR3 is 18 residues long. V gave up 0 bases and J gave up 1 base, with 19 bases separating them. CDR3 protein: CASSQDWGASVCSYEQYF. CDR3 nucleotide sequence: TGCGCCAGCAGCCAAGATTGGGGTGCAAGCGTCTGTTCCTACGAGCAGTACTTC.

This clonotype has a count of ten or more. J is TRBJ2-2 and V is TRBV2, with 7 nucleotides matching TRBD1. The CDR3 has 14 amino acids. The ends lost 6 bases at V and 0 bases at J; junction bases unmatched: 1. Looked up from germline, CDR1 is SNHLY and CDR2 is FYNNEI. As DNA, the CDR3 is TGTGCCAGCAGGGGACAGTCGAACACCGGGGAGCTGTTTTTT. This translates into CASRGQSNTGELFF.

This clonotype was seen repeatedly, ten times or more. This sequence joins TRBV6-1 and TRBJ2-1, with 9 nucleotides matching TRBD1. The germline CDR1 and CDR2 sequences are MNHNS and SASEGT. The J segment lost 7 bases and the V segment lost 5 bases, leaving 3 bases of the junction unmatched. This CDR3 region has 13 residues. CDR3 sequence (DNA): TGTGCCAGCAGTTGGGGGACAGGGAATGAGCAGTTCTTC. Translation gives CASSWGTGNEQFF.

Concerning this clonotype: Possible read error: a much larger clone is one base away. This chain joins TRBV9 and TRBJ1-2; D is uncertain. The V gene's germline CDR1 is SGDLS and CDR2 YYNGEE. This CDR3 spans 12 amino acids. V lost 3 bases, J lost 0 bases, and 3 bases lay in between. The CDR3 sequence is CASSGPNYGYTF. The CDR3 region has the DNA TGTGCCAGCAGCGGACCTAACTATGGCTACACCTTC.

Ten or more counts support this clonotype. J is TRBJ2-7 and V is TRBV27, with 8 nucleotides matching TRBD1. The CDR3 contains 13 residues. V lost 5 bases and J lost 2; bases outside the gene matches: 2. The germline V gene encodes CDR1 MNHEY and CDR2 SMNVEV (reference sequence). The CDR3 DNA is TGTGCCAGCAGTGACAGGGGTCCCTACGAGCAGTACTTC. This codes for CASSDRGPYEQYF.

There are many counts of this clonotype. This sequence joins TRBV27 and TRBJ2-1; D possibly corresponds to TRBD2 (6 bases). The germline V and J ends were trimmed by 4 bases and 5 bases, with 12 bases remaining between them. The CDR3 contains 14 residues. Germline CDR1 MNHEY, CDR2 SMNVEV (reference sequence). This chain's CDR3 is CASSYGSAHNEQFF. CDR3 DNA: TGTGCCAGCAGTTACGGGAGTGCCCACAATGAGCAGTTCTTC.

The chain is built from TRBV11-2 and TRBJ2-1, with TRBD2 matching 10 bases. CDR1 is SGHAT, CDR2 FQNNGV, per germline. This CDR3 has 19 amino acids. The trim removed 5 bases at V and 2 bases at J, leaving 15 bases unmatched. The CDR3 is CASSPLTSGLVGTYNEQFF. CDR3 sequence (DNA): TGTGCCAGCAGCCCGCTGACTAGCGGGCTGGTAGGGACCTACAATGAGCAGTTCTTC.

This clonotype was seen many times. The genes are TRBV7-9 and TRBJ2-7, with TRBD1 matching over 8 bases. V trimming: 8 bases; J trimming: 6 bases; junction bases outside the gene matches: 12. The CDR3 has 14 amino acids. Germline-derived CDR1 and CDR2 are SEHNR and FQNEAQ (reference sequence). The CDR3 protein is CASPPGQEFGEQYF. The CDR3, as DNA: TGTGCCAGCCCACCGGGACAGGAGTTCGGCGAGCAGTACTTC.

This clonotype was recorded many times. V and J are TRBV5-1 and TRBJ2-4; D gene uncertain. The V end was cut by 0 bases, the J end by 4 bases, with 11 bases between. CDR1 is SGHRS and CDR2 is YFSETQ in the germline V gene. The CDR3 totals 15 residues. CDR3 nucleotide sequence: TGCGCCAGCAGCTTGGCCGTTGGCCAGAAAAACATTCAGTACTTC. It codes for CASSLAVGQKNIQYF.

On this clonotype: This may come from a read error, since a much larger clone is one base off. V usage is TRBV12-3 or TRBV12-4 and J usage is TRBJ2-1; 13 bases line up with TRBD2. This CDR3 has 14 residues. V trimming: 5 bases; J trimming: 8 bases; junction bases outside the gene matches: 3. CDR3 amino acids: CASSRTSGSDEQFF. CDR3 nucleotides: TGTGCCAGCAGTCGGACTAGCGGGAGCGATGAGCAGTTCTTC.

The sample holds a few counts of this clonotype. This chain joins TRBV5-1 and TRBJ1-1, with D maybe TRBD1 (5 bases). This CDR3 has 15 residues. The germline V and J ends were trimmed by 3 bases and 1 base, with 13 bases remaining between them. Germline V gene sequence: CDR1 SGHRS, CDR2 YFSETQ. CDR3: CASSSAERGNTEAFF. CDR3 in DNA: TGCGCCAGCAGCTCGGCGGAGAGGGGGAACACTGAAGCTTTCTTT.

CDR3 loop: CASSTEAHDLDNHEAFF. The CDR3 DNA follows: TGTGCCAGCAGCACAGAGGCCCACGACCTGGACAACCATGAAGCTTTCTTT. The rearrangement links TRBV7-6 to TRBJ1-1; possible D gene TRBD1, 5 bases. Germline CDR1 reads SGHVS; CDR2 reads FNYEAQ. Trimming left V 5 bases short and J 7 bases short, with 26 bases between. This CDR3 region has 17 residues.

In its sample, this clonotype was seen a few times. The gene calls are TRBV7-9 and TRBJ2-2, with TRBD1 matching over 9 bases. Trimming took 4 bases from V and 6 from J; bases not matched to a gene: 12. The CDR3 spans 17 residues. In germline, CDR1 is SEHNR, CDR2 FQNEAQ (reference sequence). For the CDR3, the DNA is TGTGCCAGCAGCTCGAAACCTCCGGGACAGGGAGCCGGGGAGCTGTTTTTT. Translated: CASSSKPPGQGAGELFF.

This clonotype was detected ten times or more. The chain combines TRBV6-2 or TRBV6-3 with TRBJ1-4; 9 bases agree with TRBD1. The CDR3 runs to 15 residues. The junction had 12 bases not matched to a gene; V was cut back by 6 bases and J by 10 bases. CDR1 is MNHEY and CDR2 is SVGEGT in the germline V gene. CDR3 sequence reads: CASSRPGTGIGKLFF. The CDR3 region has the DNA TGTGCCAGCAGCCGTCCCGGGACAGGGATCGGAAAACTGTTTTTT.

This chain joins TRBV4-3 and TRBJ2-7, with TRBD2 matching 11 bases. After removal of 0 bases from V and 3 bases from J, the junction contained 7 bases not matched to a gene. This CDR3 contains 17 residues. The germline CDR1 and CDR2 sequences are LGHNA and YSLEER. Here the CDR3 DNA reads TGCGCCAGCAGCCAAGAGCTAGCGGGAGGTGATAGCTACGAGCAGTACTTC. Its protein is CASSQELAGGDSYEQYF.

This clonotype was detected only a few times. The junction and the germline gene differ at one end; a read error may be behind it. This sequence joins TRBV7-7 and TRBJ2-7; D is unclear. Germline V CDR1 and CDR2: SSHAT, FNYEAQ (reference sequence). CDR3 length: 15 amino acids. The CDR3 sequence is CASSLSPADPYEQYF. CDR3 in DNA: TGTGCTAGCAGCTTAAGTCCCGCAGATCCCTACGAGCAGTACTTC.

At least ten counts were recorded for this clonotype. The chain uses TRBV10-3 and TRBJ1-1; tentative D call: TRBD1 (5 bases). Germline V gene lookup returns CDR1 ENHRY and CDR2 SYGVKD. The CDR3 consists of 12 residues. Trimming cost V 0 bases and J 11 bases, with 10 bases left between them. The CDR3 reads CAISESIREAFF. The CDR3 nucleotides are TGTGCCATCAGTGAGTCGATCAGGGAGGCTTTCTTT.